Presented here are 15 T cell receptor beta chains from one specimen sequenced in a study of blood T cell repertoires in COVID-19. The method was immunoSEQ multiplex PCR; TCRdb's version includes in-frame clones alone and lacks a portion of them. This table has roughly 150,000 clones, approximately 88% appearing once. Sequenced: peripheral blood. These TCRs come from a human donor in a cohort sampled during active COVID-19.

V and J are TRBV7-9 and TRBJ1-5; 8 bases match TRBD1. V gave up 2 bases and J gave up 2 bases; unmatched junction bases: 2. Germline V gene lookup returns CDR1 SEHNR and CDR2 FQNEAQ (reference sequence). The CDR3 covers 15 residues. The DNA of the CDR3 is TGTGCCAGCAGCTTACCGGGACAGGGCAATCAGCCCCAGCATTTT. This gives the protein CASSLPGQGNQPQHF.

The rearrangement joins TRBV15 to TRBJ2-1, with 9 bases that match TRBD2. The CDR3 runs 19 residues. Looked up from germline, CDR1 is LNHNV and CDR2 is YYDKDF (reference sequence). Trimming took 3 bases from V and 4 from J; bases not matched to a gene: 16. The CDR3 DNA is TGTGCCACCAGCAGCCGCATACGGCGGGAGGGAAACCTATACAATGAGCAGTTCTTC. It is translated as CATSSRIRREGNLYNEQFF.

This chain links TRBV9 with TRBJ1-1, with TRBD1 matching over 7 bases. Per the germline V gene, CDR1 is SGDLS and CDR2 is YYNGEE. Unmatched junction bases numbered 6, after V lost 0 bases and J lost 4 bases. This CDR3 spans 15 amino acids. Written as DNA, the CDR3 is TGTGCCAGCAGCGTAGCCGGGACAGATGGCACTGAAGCTTTCTTT. This translates into CASSVAGTDGTEAFF.

The V call is TRBV10-3, the J call TRBJ1-2; TRBD1 matches 7 bases. This CDR3 is built from 13 residues. Germline trimming cut 6 bases from V and 6 bases from J; bases unmatched to any gene: 7. CDR1 ENHRY and CDR2 SYGVKD come from the germline V gene. CDR3 bases: TGTGCCATCAGGGTAGGGGGCGAACATGGCTACACCTTC. Amino acid sequence: CAIRVGGEHGYTF.

Here the CDR3 DNA reads TGTGCCAGCAGTGAAGCGGTGAGCAATGAGCAGTTCTTC. This sequence encodes CASSEAVSNEQFF. This rearrangement joins TRBV2 to TRBJ2-1; D unclear. Per the germline V gene, CDR1 is SNHLY and CDR2 is FYNNEI. The CDR3 has 13 residues. V lost 0 bases to trimming and J lost 6 bases, with 6 bases between them.

The chain has TRBV2 and TRBJ2-3, with 11 bases lining up with TRBD2. Per the germline V gene, CDR1 is SNHLY and CDR2 is FYNNEI. The J segment lost 0 bases and the V segment lost 9 bases, leaving 8 bases of the junction unmatched. The CDR3 covers 16 residues. The DNA for the CDR3 is TGTGCCAGTAGGGGGCTAGCGGGGGGAAGCACAGATACGCAGTATTTT. The encoded protein is CASRGLAGGSTDTQYF.

J is TRBJ2-7 and V is TRBV9, with D possibly being TRBD2 (6 bases). Germline V gene sequence: CDR1 SGDLS, CDR2 YYNGEE. The CDR3 consists of 14 residues. V was shortened by 4 bases and J by 4 bases, with 15 bases between the two germline ends. CDR3 residues: CASSPRVGTYEQYF. The CDR3 DNA reads TGTGCCAGCAGCCCTCGGGTAGGGACTTACGAGCAGTACTTC.

This chain uses TRBV5-6 with TRBJ2-7; 8 bases fit TRBD2. V lost 0 bases and J lost 0; bases outside the gene matches: 2. The CDR3 consists of 15 residues. Germline-derived CDR1 and CDR2 are SGHDT and YYEEEE. CDR3 in amino acids: CASSLVLAGSYEQYF. As DNA, the CDR3 is TGTGCCAGCAGCTTGGTCCTAGCGGGCTCCTACGAGCAGTACTTC.

By its share, this clone is medium-sized (0.01 to 0.1%). V gene TRBV9 combines with J gene TRBJ2-1; possible D gene TRBD2, 6 bases. In germline, CDR1 is SGDLS, CDR2 YYNGEE. Between the trimmed V and J ends, which lost 4 bases and 7 bases, there was a span of 9 bases. The CDR3 has 12 residues. This chain's CDR3 is CASSSLANEQFF. CDR3 sequence (DNA): TGTGCCAGCAGCTCACTAGCTAATGAGCAGTTCTTC.

The chain recombines TRBV5-5 with TRBJ1-6, with no clear D. CDR1 and CDR2 from the germline V gene are SGHKS and YYEKEE (reference sequence). The CDR3 runs to 14 residues. Deletions cut 5 bases from V and 10 bases from J, with 16 bases between. The DNA for the CDR3 is TGTGCCAGCAGTATCGGCCAGGTTTTATCACCCCTCCACTTT. It encodes CASSIGQVLSPLHF.

The chain is built from TRBV9 and TRBJ2-7, with D perhaps TRBD2 (6 bases). The CDR3 totals 13 residues. Germline CDR1 is SGDLS and CDR2 is YYNGEE. Deletions cut 2 bases from V and 2 bases from J, with 8 bases between. CDR3 loop: CASSVGGTYEQYF. CDR3 coding DNA: TGTGCCAGCAGCGTCGGCGGGACCTACGAGCAGTACTTC.

This chain joins TRBV5-1 and TRBJ2-1, with TRBD2 matching over 12 bases. This CDR3 is 13 amino acids long. Germline trimming cut 9 bases from V and 7 bases from J; bases unmatched to any gene: 5. Germline V lookup: CDR1 SGHRS, CDR2 YFSETQ. The CDR3 DNA is TGCGCCATTACACTAGCGGGAGGAAATGAGCAGTTCTTC. Encoded protein: CAITLAGGNEQFF.

This clone was detected many times. V usage is TRBV28 and J usage is TRBJ1-5; a weak D match, TRBD1 (6 bases). Trimming cost V 7 bases and J 4 bases, with 23 bases left between them. Germline V gene sequence: CDR1 MDHEN, CDR2 SYDVKM. CDR3 size: 17 residues. CDR3: CASTPLREGHVNQPQHF. CDR3 sequence (DNA): TGTGCCAGCACTCCCTTGAGGGAGGGACACGTTAATCAGCCCCAGCATTTT.

This chain's CDR3 is CASSQLLGPAGVDTQYF. CDR3 bases: TGCGCCAGCAGCCAACTGCTGGGTCCAGCGGGAGTTGATACGCAGTATTTT. The V gene is TRBV4-1, the J gene TRBJ2-3; 8 bases align to TRBD2. In germline, CDR1 is MGHRA, CDR2 YSYEKL. V gave up 2 bases and J gave up 6 bases; unmatched junction bases: 13. This CDR3 is 17 amino acids long.

This chain connects TRBV19 to TRBJ2-7; a weak D match, TRBD1 (6 bases). V was shortened by 3 bases and J by 5 bases, with 17 bases between the two germline ends. Per the germline V gene, CDR1 is LNHDA and CDR2 is SQIVND (reference sequence). The CDR3 has 15 residues. The CDR3 sequence: CASSIRQGLLDEQYF. The DNA for the CDR3 is TGTGCCAGTAGTATCAGGCAGGGGCTATTGGACGAGCAGTACTTC.